The 32 T cell receptor beta chains below all came from one sample that was sequenced in a study of T cell clonality in common variable immunodeficiency. Profiling relied on immunoSEQ multiplex PCR, and the TCRdb table lists in-frame clones only, not all of them. This sample carries tens of thousands of clones and no singletons, and approximately 2% goes to the top ten. Sequenced material: peripheral blood mononuclear cells. The source of these receptors is a person aged 18 to 75 in good health.

A word on this clone: The CDR3 goes on 3 residues after the read ends, and that part is filled in from the germline J gene. This chain joins TRBV7-2 and TRBJ1-4, with D possibly being TRBD1 (6 bases). The germline V gene encodes CDR1 SGHTA and CDR2 FQGNSA. The CDR3 consists of 15 residues. Between the trimmed V and J ends, which lost 1 base and 8 bases, there was a span of 14 bases. The CDR3 DNA, read in part, is TGTGCCAGCAGCTTAGGTTCCGGGGGGCAGGAAAAA. It translates to CASSLGSGGQEK. The whole CDR3 sequence is CASSLGSGGQEKLFF. Full variable domain (outside the CDR3, taken from reference TRBV7-2 and TRBJ1-4): GAGVSQSPSNKVTEKGKDVELRCDPISGHTALYWYRQSLGQGLEFLIYFQGNSAPDKSGLPSDRFSAERTGGSVSTLTIQRTQQEDSAVYLCASSLGSGGQEKLFFGSGTQLSVL.

A few counts support this clone. Read coverage stops 3 residues before the CDR3 terminus; the germline J gene supplies the remainder. The chain is built from TRBV7-8 and TRBJ1-5, with a possible D match to TRBD1 (5 bases). With 5 bases removed from V and 3 bases from J, the gap between germline ends came to 11 bases. This CDR3 is built from 14 residues. The germline V gene encodes CDR1 SGHVS and CDR2 FQNEAQ. This CDR3 reads CASSGRGVNQPQHF. The CDR3 DNA, read in part, is TGTGCCAGCAGCGGACGGGGGGTCAATCAGCCC.

The sample holds many counts of this clone. The CDR3 goes on 3 residues after the read ends, and that part is filled in from the germline J gene. V is TRBV19 and J is TRBJ1-2, with 7 bases lining up with TRBD1. Trimming at V came to 1 base and at J to 7 bases, leaving 9 bases not matched to a gene. This CDR3 is built from 15 residues. Per the germline V gene, CDR1 is LNHDA and CDR2 is SQIVND (reference sequence). Incomplete CDR3 DNA: TGTGCCAGTAGTATAGGGTTCGAGGGGGCCAGTGGC. This translates into CASSIGFEGASG. The full CDR3 reads CASSIGFEGASGYTF.

This clone was found many times. The read stops 3 residues short of the end of the CDR3; the missing end is completed from the germline J gene. The chain recombines TRBV18 with TRBJ1-2; TRBD1 matches 10 bases. The V gene's germline CDR1 is KGHSH and CDR2 LQKENI. The CDR3 contains 16 residues. CDR3 in amino acids: CASSPPGQGTTGGYTF. Incomplete CDR3 DNA: TGTGCCAGCTCACCCCCGGGACAGGGGACAACGGGGGGC.

There are many counts of this clone. The read comes to an end 3 residues before the CDR3 does, leaving the germline J gene to fill in the end. The gene calls are TRBV7-2 and TRBJ2-3; TRBD1 matches 7 bases. Germline V lookup: CDR1 SGHTA, CDR2 FQGNSA. The ends lost 5 bases at V and 2 bases at J; junction bases unmatched: 7. The length of the CDR3 is 15 residues. The CDR3 protein is CASSIPTGFTDTQYF. CDR3 bases read: TGTGCCAGCAGCATCCCGACAGGGTTCACAGATACG.

The table lists this clone with many counts. CDR3 DNA (partial): TGCGCCAGCAGCTTGGCGGCAACGACTCTGCGTGGCGAGACC. Translating gives CASSLAATTLRGET. The CDR3 as a whole reads CASSLAATTLRGETQYF. This sequence joins TRBV5-1 and TRBJ2-5; D gene uncertain. The observed sequence ends 3 residues before the CDR3 terminus, with the missing tail filled in from the germline J gene. Germline V CDR1 and CDR2: SGHRS, YFSETQ. The CDR3 spans 17 residues. The V and J ends lost 0 bases and 5 bases respectively, with 20 bases between them.

This clone came up many times. From the germline J gene comes the end of the CDR3, since the read stops 3 residues before it. The gene calls are TRBV5-5 and TRBJ2-1; 9 positions agree with TRBD2. With V trimmed by 5 bases and J by 5 bases, 8 bases remained unmatched. Germline-derived CDR1 and CDR2 are SGHKS and YYEKEE (reference sequence). This CDR3 has 15 amino acids. CDR3 loop: CASSFGTSNHNEQFF. The sequenced part of the CDR3 DNA is TGTGCCAGCAGTTTCGGGACTAGCAACCACAATGAG.

This clone was counted a few times. The read comes to an end 3 residues before the CDR3 does, leaving the germline J gene to fill in the end. V and J are TRBV13 and TRBJ1-2, with TRBD1 matching 7 bases. The CDR3 covers 19 residues. The V gene's germline CDR1 is PRHDT and CDR2 FYEKMQ (reference sequence). The trim removed 2 bases at V and 6 bases at J, leaving 21 bases unmatched. The covered CDR3 bases are TGTGCCAGCAGCTTATCTAGTGGTTTTAGTTCCGCAGGGGGTAATGGC. It translates to CASSLSSGFSSAGGNG. The full CDR3 protein reads CASSLSSGFSSAGGNGYTF.

Concerning this clone itself: The CDR3 end is not reached by the read, which stops 3 residues before it; the germline J gene fills it in. The rearrangement links TRBV7-6 to TRBJ1-3; no definite D call. The CDR3 contains 16 residues. The V gene lost 2 bases and the J gene lost 0 bases, with 11 bases spanning the gap. Germline loops: CDR1 SGHVS, CDR2 FNYEAQ. The sequenced CDR3 bases are TGTGCCAGCAGCTTAATGGCAGAAACCTCTGGAAACACC. It codes for CASSLMAETSGNT. The complete CDR3 protein is CASSLMAETSGNTIYF.

This clone was picked up many times. Incomplete CDR3 DNA: TGTGCCAGCAGCAACGGACATAGAATGATAAGCAATCAGCCC. Its protein is CASSNGHRMISNQP. The entire CDR3 protein reads CASSNGHRMISNQPQHF. The rearrangement uses TRBV7-7 and TRBJ1-5, with D perhaps TRBD1 (5 bases). The observed sequence ends 3 residues before the CDR3 terminus, with the missing tail filled in from the germline J gene. Germline assignment: CDR1 SSHAT and CDR2 FNYEAQ (reference sequence). Deletions cut 5 bases from V and 1 base from J, with 18 bases between. The CDR3 totals 17 residues.

The sample holds many counts of this clone. The sequence runs out 3 residues before the end of the CDR3; the remainder is reconstructed from the germline J gene. The chain joins TRBV10-3 to TRBJ1-4; no clear D gene. The V end was cut by 3 bases, the J end by 5 bases, with 10 bases between. The CDR3 consists of 14 residues. Germline values: CDR1 ENHRY, CDR2 SYGVKD. The CDR3 bases that were read are TGTGCCATCAGTGACCGATCTAACAATGAAAAA. As protein: CAISDRSNNEK. The whole CDR3 reads CAISDRSNNEKLFF.

This clone was found many times. The read falls 3 residues short of the CDR3 end, and the missing part is taken from the germline J gene. The chain has TRBV19 and TRBJ2-3; tentative D call: TRBD1 (5 bases). The V gene's germline CDR1 is LNHDA and CDR2 SQIVND (reference sequence). V lost 3 bases and J 0 bases, leaving 10 bases between the germline ends. This CDR3 is 15 amino acids long. The covered CDR3 bases are TGTGCCAGTAGTATCTTTCAGGGTAGCACAGATACG. This gives the protein CASSIFQGSTDT. The full CDR3 is CASSIFQGSTDTQYF.

This clone was seen many times. The junction does not match germline at one end; this may be a read error. The read gets to within 3 residues of the CDR3 end, and the germline J gene fills in the rest. The rearrangement joins TRBV20-1 to TRBJ2-7; no definite D call. Looked up from germline, CDR1 is DFQATT and CDR2 is SNEGSKA (reference sequence). The CDR3 extends over 12 amino acids. CDR3 bases read: TGCAGTGCAAGAGGCGGATCCTACGAG. Translation gives CSARGGSYE. The entire CDR3 reads CSARGGSYEQYF.

This clone was observed many times. This may be a read error, as it is one base from a much larger clone. The missing CDR3 end, 3 residues past where the read stops, is filled in from the germline J gene. This rearrangement joins TRBV7-3 to TRBJ2-3, with 12 bases lining up with TRBD2. Germline V lookup: CDR1 SGHTA, CDR2 FQGTGA. The CDR3 length is 15 residues. V lost 8 bases to trimming and J lost 3 bases; unmatched junction nucleotides: 6. The CDR3 spells CASGRLAGVTDTQYF. CDR3 bases read: TGTGCCAGCGGCCGACTAGCGGGAGTGACAGATACG. Supplemented by reference TRBV7-3 and TRBJ2-3, the full variable domain reads GAGVSQTPSNKVTEKGKYVELRCDPISGHTALYWYRQSLGQGPEFLIYFQGTGAADDSGLPNDRFFAVRPEGSVSTLKIQRTERGDSAVYLCASGRLAGVTDTQYFGPGTRLTVL.

In regard to this clone: Read sequence stops 3 residues before the CDR3 end, and the germline J gene provides the missing end. The chain has TRBV20-1 and TRBJ1-4, with unresolved D. Germline CDR1 DFQATT, CDR2 SNEGSKA (reference sequence). This CDR3 has 17 residues. The CDR3 protein is CSASGSSQSAYNSPLFF. Incomplete CDR3 DNA: TGCAGTGCTTCCGGGTCAAGTCAAAGCGCCTATAATTCACCA.

Many counts were recorded for this clone. Coverage ceases 3 residues before the CDR3 finishes, and the germline J gene fills in the end. V gene TRBV20-1 combines with J gene TRBJ2-7; possible D gene TRBD2, 6 bases. V lost 6 bases and J 0 bases, leaving 12 bases between the germline ends. The germline V gene encodes CDR1 DFQATT and CDR2 SNEGSKA (reference sequence). The CDR3 sequence is 13 residues long. The part of the CDR3 DNA that was read is TGCAGTGCCCCTACTAGCAGCTCCTACGAG. Translation gives CSAPTSSSYE. The CDR3 reads in full as CSAPTSSSYEQYF.

This clone has only a few counts. With a much larger clone just one base away, this may be a read error. The read falls 3 residues short of the CDR3 end, and the missing part is taken from the germline J gene. Other DNA sequences from this sample encode an identical CDR3 as well. The chain couples TRBV5-1 to TRBJ2-1, with 11 nucleotides matching TRBD2. The CDR3 sequence is 15 residues long. The V and J ends lost 8 bases and 7 bases, in that order; junction bases with no gene match: 11. Germline values: CDR1 SGHRS, CDR2 YFSETQ. The CDR3 here is CASRLLAGARNEQFF. CDR3 DNA (partial): TGCGCCAGTAGGTTACTAGCGGGAGCAAGGAATGAG.

In its sample, this clone was seen a few times. From the germline J gene comes the end of the CDR3, since the read stops 3 residues before it. This chain connects TRBV7-1 to TRBJ2-2, with 12 bases that match TRBD2. TRBV7-1 falls under the ORF class, with uncertain function. This CDR3 spans 20 amino acids. With V trimmed by 3 bases and J by 5 bases, 16 bases remained unmatched. Here the CDR3 reads CASSSRLAGELTVLTGELFF. Incomplete CDR3 DNA: TGTGCCAGCAGCTCCCGACTAGCGGGGGAACTCACGGTGTTAACCGGGGAG.

This clone has a handful of counts. The sequenced part of the CDR3 DNA is TGTGCCAGCAGCCGGGGGGATCGGGACTATGGT. Protein product: CASSRGDRDYG. The CDR3 in its entirety is CASSRGDRDYGQYF. This sequence joins TRBV7-3 and TRBJ2-4, with 7 bases aligning to TRBD2. Sequencing ends 3 residues short of the CDR3 end; the germline J gene provides the rest. The CDR3 runs 14 residues. Germline V CDR1 and CDR2: SGHTA, FQGTGA.

This clone was picked up many times. The observed sequence ends 3 residues before the CDR3 terminus, with the missing tail filled in from the germline J gene. This rearrangement joins TRBV20-1 to TRBJ1-1; 11 bases line up with TRBD1. Germline V gene data show CDR1 as DFQATT and CDR2 as SNEGSKA (reference sequence). V shed 6 bases, J shed 4 bases, and the junction held 10 bases outside the gene matches. This CDR3 is built from 15 residues. The part of the CDR3 DNA that was read is TGCAGTGCGCGTACCGGGACAGGGGGATCCACTGAA. Residues: CSARTGTGGSTE. The CDR3, in full, reads CSARTGTGGSTEAFF.

This clone was found many times. The read stops 3 residues short of the end of the CDR3; the missing end is completed from the germline J gene. The rearrangement uses TRBV29-1 and TRBJ1-2, with 9 bases identical to TRBD1. This CDR3 spans 14 amino acids. Germline V gene data show CDR1 as SQVTM and CDR2 as ANQGSEA. Germline trimming cut 3 bases from V and 4 bases from J; bases unmatched to any gene: 6. CDR3 sequence reads: CSVEWTGEPYGYTF. The CDR3 DNA, read in part, is TGCAGCGTTGAGTGGACAGGGGAACCCTATGGC. Full variable domain (missing parts from reference TRBV29-1 and TRBJ1-2): SAVISQKPSRDICQRGTSLTIQCQVDSQVTMMFWYRQQPGQSLTLIATANQGSEATYESGFVIDKFPISRPNLTFSTLTVSNMSPEDSSIYLCSVEWTGEPYGYTFGSGTRLTVV.

For this clone: The DNA ends 3 residues before the CDR3 does, and the rest of the CDR3 is filled in from the germline J gene. The chain uses TRBV19 and TRBJ1-2, with D maybe TRBD1 (5 bases). The CDR3 covers 15 residues. CDR1 and CDR2 from the germline V gene are LNHDA and SQIVND (reference sequence). The sequenced CDR3 bases are TGTGCCAGTAGTATAGGGGGACTAGAGCGGGATACC. Translation gives CASSIGGLERDT. The whole CDR3 sequence reads CASSIGGLERDTYTF.

This clone was detected a few times. The read stops 3 residues short of the end of the CDR3; the missing end is completed from the germline J gene. The V call is TRBV6-1, the J call TRBJ1-2, with D maybe TRBD1 (5 bases). The CDR3 consists of 16 residues. Trimming cost V 4 bases and J 6 bases, with 21 bases left between them. Germline CDR1 is MNHNS and CDR2 is SASEGT. Here the CDR3 reads CASSGTLGPRGDGYTF. The CDR3 DNA, read in part, is TGTGCCAGCAGTGGGACCTTGGGACCCCGGGGGGATGGC.

This clone was detected ten times or more. The read ends 3 residues early relative to the CDR3; the germline J gene fills the gap. V and J are TRBV6-2 or TRBV6-3 and TRBJ2-1, with 9 bases aligning to TRBD2. CDR1 MNHEY and CDR2 SVGEGT come from the germline V gene. The CDR3 covers 14 residues. With 10 bases clipped from V and 8 bases from J, the junction kept 12 bases outside the gene matches. The CDR3 spells CATRPSGKVDEQFF. The CDR3 DNA, read in part, is TGTGCCACCCGCCCTAGCGGGAAGGTTGATGAG.

At least ten counts were recorded for this clone. Read data end 3 residues before the CDR3 end; the end is taken from the germline J gene. The V and J genes are TRBV11-3 and TRBJ2-2; 12 bases map to TRBD2. The CDR3 consists of 14 residues. Per the germline V gene, CDR1 is SGHNT and CDR2 is YENEEA. This CDR3 reads CASSLTSGGHELFF. The sequenced CDR3 bases are TGTGCCAGCAGCTTGACTAGCGGGGGTCATGAG.

In this sample, this clone turned up many times. The sequence runs out 3 residues before the end of the CDR3; the remainder is reconstructed from the germline J gene. The chain carries TRBV19 and TRBJ1-4; D unclear. Germline loops: CDR1 LNHDA, CDR2 SQIVND (reference sequence). Trimming took off 0 bases at V and 8 bases at J, with 4 bases between the two ends. The CDR3 runs to 12 residues. The CDR3 region is CASSIDQEKLFF. CDR3 bases read: TGTGCCAGTAGTATAGATCAGGAAAAA.

For this clone: The CDR3 is cut off 3 residues early in the read; its end comes from the germline J gene. This chain connects TRBV7-9 to TRBJ2-4; the match to TRBD1 covers 7 bases. CDR1 and CDR2 (germline): SEHNR, FQNEAQ (reference sequence). The CDR3 spans 14 residues. The sequenced part of the CDR3 DNA is TGTGCCAGCAGCCATACAGGGGCTAACTATGGT. Its translation is CASSHTGANYG. In full, the CDR3 is CASSHTGANYGQYF.

This clone appeared many times. The read gets to within 3 residues of the CDR3 end, and the germline J gene fills in the rest. V gene TRBV19 combines with J gene TRBJ2-2; 11 positions agree with TRBD1. V was pared by 2 bases and J by 4 bases, with 3 bases of the junction left unmatched. Germline V lookup: CDR1 LNHDA, CDR2 SQIVND (reference sequence). There are 16 residues in the CDR3. The CDR3 sequence: CASSISGTGGTGELFF. CDR3 DNA (partial): TGTGCCAGTAGTATATCCGGGACAGGGGGCACCGGGGAG.

This clone occurred many times. The CDR3 goes on 3 residues after the read ends, and that part is filled in from the germline J gene. The chain links TRBV29-1 to TRBJ1-4; a possible D gene is TRBD1 (5 bases). Germline assignment: CDR1 SQVTM and CDR2 ANQGSEA. The length of the CDR3 is 16 residues. CDR3 bases read: TGCACTGCGGCCGGGGGTGGGGGTGTAGCTAATGAAAAA. Amino acid sequence: CTAAGGGGVANEK. The full CDR3 protein reads CTAAGGGGVANEKLFF.

This clone was detected many times. Coverage ceases 3 residues before the CDR3 finishes, and the germline J gene fills in the end. The chain has TRBV29-1 and TRBJ1-1, with TRBD1 matching 12 bases. The CDR3 is 16 amino acids. Germline CDR1 and CDR2: SQVTM and ANQGSEA. The V segment lost 6 bases and the J segment 5 bases; nucleotides outside the gene matches: 13. This chain's CDR3 is CSVGGGTGGQWTEAFF. The sequenced CDR3 bases are TGCAGCGTCGGGGGTGGGACAGGGGGCCAATGGACTGAA.

This clone was detected ten times or more. CDR3 bases read: TGTGCCAGCAGCTCAGGACAGTTAGACACTGAA. It yields the protein CASSSGQLDTE. The complete CDR3 sequence is CASSSGQLDTEAFF. The V gene is TRBV13, the J gene TRBJ1-1, with D tentatively TRBD1 (6 bases). From the germline J gene comes the end of the CDR3, since the read stops 3 residues before it. There are 14 residues in the CDR3. The germline gives CDR1 PRHDT, CDR2 FYEKMQ (reference sequence). V lost 4 bases and J 3 bases, leaving 12 bases between the germline ends.

Many counts were recorded for this clone. Read data end 3 residues before the CDR3 end; the end is taken from the germline J gene. The chain employs TRBV5-1 and TRBJ2-2, with a possible D match to TRBD2 (6 bases). This CDR3 region has 16 residues. Germline assignment: CDR1 SGHRS and CDR2 YFSETQ. V was cut by 0 bases and J by 1 base, with 10 bases left in between. The sequenced CDR3 bases are TGCGCCAGCAGCTTGGGAGCGGGTAGGAACACCGGGGAG. Its protein is CASSLGAGRNTGE. From start to end, the CDR3 is CASSLGAGRNTGELFF. The full variable domain, completed using reference TRBV5-1 and TRBJ2-2, is KAGVTQTPRYLIKTRGQQVTLSCSPISGHRSVSWYQQTPGQGLQFLFEYFSETQRNKGNFPGRFSGRQFSNSRSEMNVSTLELGDSALYLCASSLGAGRNTGELFFGEGSRLTVL.